This record concerns one T cell receptor (beta chain) sequence. Clones were read by immunoSEQ multiplex PCR, and TCRdb kept only the in-frame ones, dropping some. The sample records 55,000 to 60,000 clones, 75% to 85% being singletons. Exclusion of a patient followed from autoimmune disease history or systemic immunosuppression. Sampling times: baseline, cycle 4 day 1, cycle 7 day 1. The record originates from a study of OX40 agonist ivuxolimab in advanced cancers. From germline, CDR1 is SGHRS and CDR2 YFSETQ. Trimming cost V 0 bases and J 7 bases, with 11 bases left between them. The CDR3 contains 14 residues.

The J gene is TRBJ2-1, the V gene TRBV5-1, with a possible D match to TRBD1 (5 bases). This TCR was recovered from an adult with an advanced solid tumor such as melanoma, head and neck, liver or kidney cancer. Here the sequenced sample was CD4+ or CD8+ T cells sorted from blood, taken in a trial of the OX40 agonist ivuxolimab. CDR3 bases: TGCGCCAGCAGCTTGGGACCAAGGGGTAATGAGCAGTTCTTC. Protein product: CASSLGPRGNEQFF.